The 27 T cell receptor beta chains in this list originate from one sample, sequenced in a study of OX40 agonist ivuxolimab in advanced cancers. The method was immunoSEQ multiplex PCR; TCRdb's version includes in-frame clones alone and lacks a portion of them. The sample has tens of thousands of clones, 70% to 90% seen once. Specimen: CD4+ or CD8+ T cells sorted from blood, collected in a trial of the OX40 agonist ivuxolimab. Receptor source: an adult with an advanced solid tumor such as melanoma, head and neck, liver or kidney cancer.

V gene TRBV30 combines with J gene TRBJ2-3, with a tentative D call TRBD1 (6 bases). V lost 1 base and J lost 2, with 19 bases in between. The CDR3 spans 17 residues. Per germline, CDR1 GTSNPN and CDR2 SVGIG (reference sequence). The CDR3 reads CAWSGSRGAAPTDTQYF. In nucleotides, the CDR3 is TGTGCCTGGAGTGGCAGCAGGGGAGCGGCCCCCACAGATACGCAGTATTTT.

The chain recombines TRBV6-5 with TRBJ2-1, with D uncertain. The CDR3 has 15 amino acids. The germline CDR1 and CDR2 sequences are MNHEY and SVGAGI. V lost 5 bases to trimming and J lost 0 bases, with 11 bases between them. The CDR3 DNA reads TGTGCCAGCAGTGCAATAAAAAGCTCCTACAATGAGCAGTTCTTC. Protein product: CASSAIKSSYNEQFF.

The rearrangement links TRBV9 to TRBJ2-6, with no clear D. The CDR3 covers 15 residues. The ends were cut back, 1 base at V and 2 bases at J, with 7 bases in the middle. Germline loops: CDR1 SGDLS, CDR2 YYNGEE. The CDR3 here is CASSVLGTGANVLTF. CDR3 sequence (DNA): TGTGCCAGCAGCGTATTGGGTACTGGGGCCAACGTCCTGACTTTC. Full variable domain (outside the CDR3, taken from reference TRBV9 and TRBJ2-6): DSGVTQTPKHLITATGQRVTLRCSPRSGDLSVYWYQQSLDQGLQFLIQYYNGEERAKGNILERFSAQQFPDLHSELNLSSLELGDSALYFCASSVLGTGANVLTFGAGSRLTVL.

CDR3 in amino acids: CASSPGTDYGYTF. CDR3 DNA: TGTGCCAGTAGTCCCGGGACAGACTATGGCTACACCTTC. The chain has TRBV19 and TRBJ1-2, with 7 bases aligning to TRBD1. J gave up 3 bases and V 5 bases, and 3 bases lay outside the gene matches. The CDR3 extends over 13 amino acids. The germline gives CDR1 LNHDA, CDR2 SQIVND (reference sequence).

The CDR3 protein is CASPGLAGPNEQFF. The CDR3 coding sequence is TGTGCCTCGCCGGGACTAGCGGGCCCCAATGAGCAGTTCTTC. This sequence joins TRBV30 and TRBJ2-1; the match to TRBD2 covers 12 bases. Germline V gene lookup returns CDR1 GTSNPN and CDR2 SVGIG (reference sequence). With V trimmed by 7 bases and J by 6 bases, 7 bases remained unmatched. The length of the CDR3 is 14 residues.

The V call is TRBV5-1, the J call TRBJ1-4; 7 bases match TRBD1. The germline V gene has CDR1 SGHRS and CDR2 YFSETQ. The CDR3 runs to 13 residues. V shed 5 bases and J 8 bases; nucleotides not matched to a gene: 6. CDR3 protein: CASRTGPREKLFF. CDR3 sequence (DNA): TGCGCCAGCAGGACAGGGCCCAGGGAAAAACTGTTTTTT.

V is TRBV7-9 and J is TRBJ2-7; D not certain. The CDR3 totals 14 residues. The V and J ends lost 0 bases and 6 bases respectively, with 12 bases between them. Germline assignment: CDR1 SEHNR and CDR2 FQNEAQ (reference sequence). CDR3 loop: CASSLAATSGEQYF. The CDR3 nucleotides are TGTGCCAGCAGCTTAGCTGCCACCTCGGGCGAGCAGTACTTC. Complete variable domain (other parts from reference TRBV7-9 and TRBJ2-7): DTGVSQNPRHKITKRGQNVTFRCDPISEHNRLYWYRQTLGQGPEFLTYFQNEAQLEKSRLLSDRFSAERPKGSFSTLEIQRTEQGDSAMYLCASSLAATSGEQYFGPGTRLTVT.

The V call is TRBV2, the J call TRBJ2-5; TRBD1 agrees at 8 bases. Germline loops: CDR1 SNHLY, CDR2 FYNNEI. V gave up 3 bases and J gave up 1 base; unmatched junction bases: 7. This CDR3 contains 16 residues. This CDR3 is CASSETRTGIQETQYF. As DNA, the CDR3 is TGTGCCAGCAGTGAGACGCGGACAGGGATCCAAGAGACCCAGTACTTC.

The rearrangement joins TRBV27 to TRBJ1-2; D is perhaps TRBD1 (6 bases). Trimming took off 7 bases at V and 6 bases at J, with 27 bases between the two ends. Germline V gives CDR1 MNHEY, CDR2 SMNVEV (reference sequence). The CDR3 consists of 17 residues. The DNA for the CDR3 is TGTGCCAGCACCCCTTTAGTGGGGGCAGTCAGTTTCCATGGCTACACCTTC. Amino acids: CASTPLVGAVSFHGYTF.

Worth noting for this clone: Other DNA sequences in this specimen translate into the identical CDR3. This chain connects TRBV19 to TRBJ1-5, with D possibly matching TRBD1 (5 bases). Germline assignment: CDR1 LNHDA and CDR2 SQIVND (reference sequence). V gave up 7 bases and J gave up 7 bases, with 14 bases separating them. The CDR3 totals 13 residues. The CDR3 loop reads CASTDRGGQPQHF. The CDR3 nucleotides read TGTGCCAGTACCGATAGGGGCGGGCAGCCCCAGCATTTT.

The chain recombines TRBV5-1 with TRBJ1-2, with 9 bases fitting TRBD1. The CDR3 has 15 residues. Germline trimming cut 4 bases from V and 4 bases from J; bases unmatched to any gene: 8. Germline CDR1 reads SGHRS; CDR2 reads YFSETQ. The CDR3 loop reads CASSPEGQGGYGYTF. CDR3 DNA sequence: TGCGCCAGCAGCCCGGAGGGACAGGGAGGCTATGGCTACACCTTC.

The V and J genes are TRBV7-2 and TRBJ1-1, with 9 bases matching TRBD1. There are 16 residues in the CDR3. With V trimmed by 2 bases and J by 4 bases, 8 bases remained unmatched. Per germline, CDR1 SGHTA and CDR2 FQGNSA. The CDR3 DNA follows: TGTGCCAGCAGCTTAAGGACAGGGGCGTTTAGCACTGAAGCTTTCTTT. Its protein is CASSLRTGAFSTEAFF.

A single count supports this clone. This CDR3 reads CASSQLATGTDTQYF. As DNA, the CDR3 is TGTGCCAGCAGCCAACTAGCTACTGGAACAGATACGCAGTATTTT. The V gene is TRBV4-2, the J gene TRBJ2-3; D is possibly TRBD2 (5 bases). The V gene's germline CDR1 is LGHNA and CDR2 YNFKEQ. This CDR3 has 15 residues. V gave up 2 bases and J gave up 3 bases, with 12 bases separating them.

This clone showed up just once. The chain uses TRBV5-1 and TRBJ1-5; maybe TRBD1 (6 bases). V was pared by 4 bases and J by 2 bases, with 34 bases between. The CDR3 contains 22 residues. Germline values: CDR1 SGHRS, CDR2 YFSETQ. Written as DNA, the CDR3 is TGCGCCAGCAGCCAACCCATTACTTCCGCGTTCCTCTACAGGGAGGGCAATCAGCCCCAGCATTTT. Translated, it gives CASSQPITSAFLYREGNQPQHF.

The rearrangement links TRBV21-1 to TRBJ2-1; TRBD2 is the table's D call and was not checked against the DNA. TRBV21-1 is described as a pseudogene. The CDR3 has 17 residues. CDR3 DNA sequence: TGTGCCAGCAGCAGTTCTCGGTTAGGACTAGCGGACAATGAGCAGTTCTTC. Residues: CASSSSRLGLADNEQFF.

The V call is TRBV25-1, the J call TRBJ1-4; 8 positions agree with TRBD1. CDR1 is MGHDK and CDR2 is SYGVNS in the germline V gene. This CDR3 spans 13 amino acids. Germline trimming cut 8 bases from V and 6 bases from J; bases unmatched to any gene: 5. The CDR3 here is CASREQGDEKLFF. In nucleotides, the CDR3 is TGTGCCAGCCGGGAACAGGGGGATGAAAAACTGTTTTTT.

The chain joins TRBV5-1 to TRBJ2-3; 9 bases are a match to TRBD2. Germline values: CDR1 SGHRS, CDR2 YFSETQ. The CDR3 length is 16 residues. V lost 4 bases, J lost 2 bases, and 8 bases stayed unmatched. The CDR3 DNA sequence: TGCGCCAGCAGCCTGGGGCTAGCGGGACCCACAGATACGCAGTATTTT. It translates to CASSLGLAGPTDTQYF.

The chain carries TRBV19 and TRBJ1-5, with 7 bases fitting TRBD1. Germline lookup yields CDR1 LNHDA and CDR2 SQIVND (reference sequence). After removal of 6 bases from V and 7 bases from J, the junction contained 6 bases not matched to a gene. CDR3 length: 13 residues. Here the CDR3 reads CASRDQGDQPQHF. The CDR3 DNA is TGTGCCAGTAGAGACCAGGGGGACCAGCCCCAGCATTTT.

The rearrangement links TRBV19 to TRBJ1-5; D gene unclear. The germline V and J ends were trimmed by 6 bases and 5 bases, with 14 bases remaining between them. The CDR3 is made up of 14 amino acids. From germline, CDR1 is LNHDA and CDR2 SQIVND (reference sequence). Written as DNA, the CDR3 is TGTGCCAGTAGCCGGACGGCGGACTATCAGCCCCAGCATTTT. It codes for CASSRTADYQPQHF.

The gene calls are TRBV7-9 and TRBJ1-4, with no clear D. This CDR3 is 12 amino acids long. CDR1 is SEHNR and CDR2 is FQNEAQ in the germline V gene (reference sequence). V lost 5 bases and J lost 7, with 8 bases in between. The CDR3 here is CASSGGPEKLFF. The CDR3 DNA reads TGTGCCAGCAGCGGAGGACCTGAAAAACTGTTTTTT.

The chain recombines TRBV18 with TRBJ1-4; 9 positions match TRBD1. V shed 3 bases, J shed 6 bases, and the junction held 2 bases outside the gene matches. CDR1 and CDR2 (germline): KGHSH, LQKENI. The CDR3 has 14 amino acids. Here the CDR3 reads CASSPGQGDEKLFF. The CDR3 nucleotides read TGTGCCAGCTCACCGGGACAGGGAGATGAAAAACTGTTTTTT.

J is TRBJ2-1 and V is TRBV11-3; D unclear. Germline values: CDR1 SGHNT, CDR2 YENEEA. Trimming pared 1 base from V and 4 bases from J, leaving 11 bases between. CDR3 size: 15 residues. The CDR3: CASSLGWGLYNEQFF. The CDR3 coding sequence is TGTGCCAGCAGCTTAGGGTGGGGTTTATACAATGAGCAGTTCTTC.

The rearrangement joins TRBV6-5 to TRBJ2-7, with 8 bases identical to TRBD1. CDR1 and CDR2 from the germline V gene are MNHEY and SVGAGI. The CDR3 spans 15 residues. J lost 3 bases, V lost 2 bases, and 6 bases had no gene match. CDR3 region: CASSYTQGAGYEQYF. In DNA form, the CDR3 reads TGTGCCAGCAGTTACACTCAGGGGGCTGGCTACGAGCAGTACTTC.

This clone was observed a handful of times. This chain connects TRBV6-6 to TRBJ1-2; D possibly corresponds to TRBD1 (5 bases). Germline CDR1 MNHNY, CDR2 SVGAGI (reference sequence). Trimming removed 7 bases at V and 8 bases at J, with 23 bases between. The CDR3 has 15 residues. The CDR3 DNA reads TGTGCCAGCATCGAACTGGGCAGGGATCGAGTGGGCTACACCTTC. This encodes CASIELGRDRVGYTF.

This chain links TRBV6-6 with TRBJ2-7; 7 bases line up with TRBD1. V lost 5 bases, J lost 3 bases, and 4 bases stayed unmatched. Germline V lookup: CDR1 MNHNY, CDR2 SVGAGI (reference sequence). The CDR3 runs to 13 residues. For the CDR3, the DNA is TGTGCCAGCAGTCGACAGGGTAGCTACGAGCAGTACTTC. This codes for CASSRQGSYEQYF.

The V gene is TRBV7-8, the J gene TRBJ2-4, with D perhaps TRBD1 (5 bases). Germline V CDR1 and CDR2: SGHVS, FQNEAQ. The CDR3 spans 13 residues. Trimming cost V 3 bases and J 6 bases, with 9 bases left between them. CDR3 sequence reads: CASSLGQGNIQYF. The CDR3 nucleotides are TGTGCCAGCAGCTTGGGCCAGGGAAACATTCAGTACTTC. The variable domain in full, with the rest retrieved from reference TRBV7-8 and TRBJ2-4, is GAGVSQSPRYKVAKRGQDVALRCDPISGHVSLFWYQQALGQGPEFLTYFQNEAQLDKSGLPSDRFFAERPEGSVSTLKIQRTQQEDSAVYLCASSLGQGNIQYFGAGTRLSVL.

The V call is TRBV19, the J call TRBJ2-5; D perhaps matches TRBD2 (6 bases). Germline CDR1 and CDR2: LNHDA and SQIVND (reference sequence). This CDR3 is 13 amino acids long. Trimming shortened V by 10 bases and J by 5 bases, and 17 bases separated the two germline ends. The CDR3 loop reads CATGPNAGETQYF. The CDR3 DNA follows: TGTGCCACCGGACCTAACGCGGGGGAGACCCAGTACTTC. Complete variable domain (other parts from reference TRBV19 and TRBJ2-5): DGGITQSPKYLFRKEGQNVTLSCEQNLNHDAMYWYRQDPGQGLRLIYYSQIVNDFQKGDIAEGYSVSREKKESFPLTVTSAQKNPTAFYLCATGPNAGETQYFGPGTRLLVL.